This T cell receptor beta chain was captured in a study of response to subunit inactivated influenza vaccine. TCRdb re-called the RT-PCR reads with MiXCR, one entry per CDR3 protein. The sample records hundreds of thousands of distinct CDR3 sequences, around 14% being singletons. Looked up from germline, CDR1 is SGHRS and CDR2 is YFSETQ. This CDR3 has 14 amino acids. J was trimmed by 4 bases and V by 3 bases; bases with no gene match: 3. Sample: PBMCs from blood, taken 11 to 12 days after vaccination. The clonotype comes from a man aged 50 to 60 who received an inactivated influenza vaccine. The chain uses TRBV5-1 and TRBJ1-3; TRBD1 matches 8 bases. As DNA, the CDR3 is TGCGCCAGCAGCTGGACAGGGTCCGGAAACACCATATATTTT. This sequence encodes CASSWTGSGNTIYF.